The clone carrying this T cell receptor beta chain was seen repeatedly, ten times or more. The antigen is undetermined. Noted time point: newly diagnosed GD, antithyroid drugs for less than 3 months. PBMC-extracted RNA yielded the TCR library. These data come from a study of regulatory T cells in long-lasting Graves disease. General study results and limits: With a few thousand shared public clonotypes, persistent patients exceeded new patients, who shared about 1,000.

Construction of TCR beta libraries relied on iRepertoire HTBI primers and on Arm-PCR targeting CDR3 regions. TCRdb reanalysed the multiplex PCR reads using MiXCR and keeps one entry per CDR3 protein. The sample shows 420,000 or so distinct CDR3 sequences, about 16% of them seen only once. This CDR3 region has 17 residues. Losses at the gene ends were 6 bases for V and 4 bases for J; bases not matched to a gene: 15. This sample also appeared in a second study, on T cells in Graves' hyperthyroidism and ophthalmopathy.

The sequence came from a woman between 18 and 29 years old with Graves disease. The chain employs TRBV12-3 or TRBV12-4 and TRBJ1-5; TRBD1 matches 7 bases. Specimen: peripheral blood mononuclear cells (PBMCs), collected at new diagnosis, from a patient treated with antithyroid drugs. The CDR3 region is CASSLKALGGPNQPQHF. The CDR3 region has the DNA TGTGCCAGCAGCCTCAAAGCCTTAGGGGGCCCTAATCAGCCCCAGCATTTT.